This TCR beta chain was obtained from a study of metastatic and nonmetastatic thyroid tumors. Notes on the study in general: Across blood and tumor, TCR beta diversity in malignant thyroid tumors was reportedly significantly higher than in benign nodules.

None of the patients had undergone any treatment ahead of thyroid surgery. Note on this clone: The antigen remains undetermined.

From the PCR reads, TCRdb re-called clones with MiXCR. In the table there are 15,000 or so clones, 25% to 30% of which are singletons. The receptor comes from a female donor with papillary thyroid cancer or a benign thyroid nodule (not recorded which). Some clones in this sample may be carry-over from other donors' samples. The sample consisted of adjacent normal tissue.

As DNA, the CDR3 is TGTGCCAGCAGCTTAGCCGGGGCCTCTGGAAACACCATATATTTT. It encodes CASSLAGASGNTIYF. The chain is built from TRBV11-1 and TRBJ1-3; D perhaps matches TRBD1 (5 bases). The length of the CDR3 is 15 residues. V lost 0 bases and J 0 bases, leaving 6 bases between the germline ends. CDR1 and CDR2 (germline): SGHAT, FQDESV (reference sequence).